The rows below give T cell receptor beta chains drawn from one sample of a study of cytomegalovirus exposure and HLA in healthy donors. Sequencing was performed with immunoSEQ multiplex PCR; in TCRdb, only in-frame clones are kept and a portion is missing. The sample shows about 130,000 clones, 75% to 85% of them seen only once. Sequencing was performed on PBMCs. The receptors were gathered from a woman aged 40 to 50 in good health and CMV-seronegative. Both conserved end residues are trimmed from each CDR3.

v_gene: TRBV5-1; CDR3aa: ASSLVGSLRASQY
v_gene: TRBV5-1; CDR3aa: ASRTGDTEAF
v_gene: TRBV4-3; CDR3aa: ASSQDRDGGWPQH
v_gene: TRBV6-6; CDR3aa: ASRSAGSNSPLH
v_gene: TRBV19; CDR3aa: ASSIGLASTYNEQF
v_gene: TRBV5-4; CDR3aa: ASSLGGDNSPLH
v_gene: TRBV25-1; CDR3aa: ASSDLGASTDTQY
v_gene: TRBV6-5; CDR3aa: ASRRDRDQPQH
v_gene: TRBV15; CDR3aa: ATSRDSAYEQY
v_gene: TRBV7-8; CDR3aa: ASSALQTSLAKNIQY
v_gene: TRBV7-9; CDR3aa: ASSLVGPGQTYEQY
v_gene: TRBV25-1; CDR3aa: ASSLHTGVSYNEQF
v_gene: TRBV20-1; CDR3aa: GALYGYT
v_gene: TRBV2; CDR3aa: ASRQVYMNTEAF
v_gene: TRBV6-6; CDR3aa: ASSSQVYEQY
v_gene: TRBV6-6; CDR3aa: ASSGTGTLGNYGYT
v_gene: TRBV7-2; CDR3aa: ASILVGGETQY
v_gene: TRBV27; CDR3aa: ASSLILAGVHEQF
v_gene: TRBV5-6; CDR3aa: ASRDRASGNTQY
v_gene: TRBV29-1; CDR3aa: SVPKDRFYGYT
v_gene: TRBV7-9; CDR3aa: SSSPRDGEQY
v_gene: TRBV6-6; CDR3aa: ASSRTQTYGYT
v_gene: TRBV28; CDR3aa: ASSLSGKGYT
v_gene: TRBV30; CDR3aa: AWSEGGREGYT
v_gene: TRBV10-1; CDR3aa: ASSAVHRGRTDTQY
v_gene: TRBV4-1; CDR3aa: ASSQDPGYNSPLH
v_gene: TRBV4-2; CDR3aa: ASSRSSPGRQGANSPLH
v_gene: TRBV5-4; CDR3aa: ASSLLVGGRSGNTIY
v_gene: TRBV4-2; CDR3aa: ASSLRYYGYT
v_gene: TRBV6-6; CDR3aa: ASSYSGAGTEAF
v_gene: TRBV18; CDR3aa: ASSERTANTGELF
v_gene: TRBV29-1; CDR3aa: SVRRATYEQY
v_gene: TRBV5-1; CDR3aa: ASSLSGETQY
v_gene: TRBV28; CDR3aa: ASSLVGTLGGYT
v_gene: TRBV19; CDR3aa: ASSKNLGGTGGNTEAF
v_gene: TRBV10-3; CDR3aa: AISEPDRTNGYT
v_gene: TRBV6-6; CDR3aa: ASSYLGTGANYGYT
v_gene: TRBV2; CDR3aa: ASSGDRINTEAF